One sample yielded the 21 T cell receptor beta chains listed below, sequenced in a study of T cell changes during pregnancy in multiple sclerosis. The method was immunoSEQ multiplex PCR; TCRdb's version includes in-frame clones alone and lacks a portion of them. The table has about 41,000 clones, 90% seen once. The sample was CD8+ T cells from peripheral blood mononuclear cells, taken in the third trimester of pregnancy. The receptors shown here come from a female donor with multiple sclerosis, enrolled in a pregnancy study.

The rearrangement uses TRBV27 and TRBJ1-1, with D perhaps TRBD1 (6 bases). Deletions cut 10 bases from V and 0 bases from J, with 12 bases between. From germline, CDR1 is MNHEY and CDR2 SMNVEV (reference sequence). The length of the CDR3 is 13 residues. This chain's CDR3 is CATKWGLNTEAFF. In DNA, the CDR3 is TGTGCCACCAAGTGGGGGCTGAACACTGAAGCTTTCTTT.

The chain is built from TRBV25-1 and TRBJ2-1, with D unclear. CDR1 and CDR2 from the germline V gene are MGHDK and SYGVNS. The CDR3 has 10 amino acids. Trimming removed 5 bases at V and 8 bases at J, with 4 bases between. The DNA of the CDR3 is TGTGCCAGCAGTCATCATGAGCAGTTCTTC. This translates into CASSHHEQFF. The whole variable domain, remainder taken from reference TRBV25-1 and TRBJ2-1, is EADIYQTPRYLVIGTGKKITLECSQTMGHDKMYWYQQDPGMELHLIHYSYGVNSTEKGDLSSESTVSRIRTEHFPLTLESARPSHTSQYLCASSHHEQFFGPGTRLTVL.

The chain couples TRBV19 to TRBJ2-5; 12 bases line up with TRBD2. This CDR3 has 15 amino acids. Trimming cost V 5 bases and J 4 bases; bases outside gene matches: 5. CDR1 LNHDA and CDR2 SQIVND come from the germline V gene (reference sequence). The CDR3 region is CASSPGLAGRETQYF. The DNA of the CDR3 is TGTGCCAGTAGTCCCGGACTAGCGGGGAGAGAGACCCAGTACTTC.

The V gene is TRBV7-9, the J gene TRBJ2-5, with a tentative D call TRBD2 (5 bases). V lost 5 bases and J lost 4, with 20 bases in between. Looked up from germline, CDR1 is SEHNR and CDR2 is FQNEAQ (reference sequence). This CDR3 has 16 amino acids. CDR3 amino acids: CASSPRIGKTPETQYF. The CDR3 DNA sequence: TGTGCCAGCAGCCCCCGTATCGGGAAGACCCCAGAGACCCAGTACTTC.

The CDR3 DNA reads TGTGCCAGCTCACCCGCTAAGGGACAGGGGGTAGAAGAGCAGTACTTC. Amino acids: CASSPAKGQGVEEQYF. The chain is built from TRBV18 and TRBJ2-7, with 11 positions matching TRBD1. The germline gives CDR1 KGHSH, CDR2 LQKENI. The CDR3 sequence is 16 residues long. Unmatched junction bases numbered 11, after V lost 3 bases and J lost 7 bases.

The V gene is TRBV14, the J gene TRBJ2-5, with a possible D match to TRBD2 (5 bases). Germline assignment: CDR1 SGHDN and CDR2 FVKESK. The V end lost 0 bases, the J end lost 5 bases, and 16 bases lay between the germline ends. This CDR3 region has 16 residues. The CDR3 reads CASSQDAEGLSETQYF. In DNA, the CDR3 is TGTGCCAGCAGCCAAGATGCAGAGGGTTTGAGCGAGACCCAGTACTTC.

The chain is built from TRBV9 and TRBJ2-3, with 10 bases lining up with TRBD2. Germline V lookup: CDR1 SGDLS, CDR2 YYNGEE. V shed 2 bases and J 4 bases; nucleotides not matched to a gene: 7. The length of the CDR3 is 16 residues. CDR3: CASSVASGSPSDTQYF. In nucleotides, the CDR3 is TGTGCCAGCAGCGTCGCTAGCGGGAGTCCATCAGATACGCAGTATTTT.

This sequence joins TRBV15 and TRBJ2-7; 9 positions match TRBD1. Germline V gene lookup returns CDR1 LNHNV and CDR2 YYDKDF (reference sequence). The length of the CDR3 is 14 residues. J lost 7 bases, V lost 3 bases, and 7 bases had no gene match. The CDR3 DNA is TGTGCCACCAGCAGGACCGGGACAGGGTTAGAGCAGTACTTC. The encoded protein is CATSRTGTGLEQYF.

This clone was seen only once. Other nucleotide sequences in the sample specify the same CDR3. This sequence joins TRBV19 and TRBJ1-5, with no clear D. The V gene's germline CDR1 is LNHDA and CDR2 SQIVND (reference sequence). Trimming left V 3 bases short and J 0 bases short, with 6 bases between. CDR3 size: 14 residues. CDR3 DNA: TGTGCCAGTAGTATCCGGGATAGCAATCAGCCCCAGCATTTT. It codes for CASSIRDSNQPQHF.

The J gene is TRBJ2-1, the V gene TRBV6-6, with 7 nucleotides matching TRBD2. V shed 2 bases and J 8 bases; nucleotides not matched to a gene: 0. The CDR3 totals 12 residues. The germline V gene encodes CDR1 MNHNY and CDR2 SVGAGI (reference sequence). CDR3 loop: CASSYRGDEQFF. The CDR3 coding sequence is TGTGCCAGCAGTTACCGGGGGGATGAGCAGTTCTTC.

V usage is TRBV4-1 and J usage is TRBJ1-1; unclear D gene. CDR3 length: 14 residues. CDR1 MGHRA and CDR2 YSYEKL come from the germline V gene. Trimming shortened V by 0 bases and J by 3 bases, and 8 bases separated the two germline ends. CDR3 region: CASSQDRKDTEAFF. The CDR3, as DNA: TGCGCCAGCAGCCAAGACAGGAAGGACACTGAAGCTTTCTTT.

V is TRBV14 and J is TRBJ2-7; 9 bases line up with TRBD2. The CDR3 is 16 amino acids. The trim removed 3 bases at V and 9 bases at J, leaving 15 bases unmatched. Germline V gives CDR1 SGHDN, CDR2 FVKESK. Written as DNA, the CDR3 is TGTGCCAGCAGCCAGGGCGGGGGGGCCCCCCGGGGGTTGCAGTACTTC. Encoded protein: CASSQGGGAPRGLQYF.

The V gene is TRBV10-3, the J gene TRBJ2-1, with D possibly matching TRBD1 (5 bases). The CDR3 runs 12 residues. Germline-derived CDR1 and CDR2 are ENHRY and SYGVKD. V lost 6 bases, J lost 5 bases, and 8 bases lay in between. The CDR3 protein is CAISETDNEQFF. For the CDR3, the DNA is TGTGCCATCAGCGAGACAGACAATGAGCAGTTCTTC.

This clone is medium-sized (0.01 to 0.1%). In nucleotides, the CDR3 is TGTGCCAGCAGTGAGGGGGCAAATCAGCCCCAGCATTTT. It encodes CASSEGANQPQHF. The chain joins TRBV6-4 to TRBJ1-5, with D possibly matching TRBD1 (6 bases). CDR3 length equals 13 residues. Trimming stripped 3 bases from V and 4 bases from J, with 7 bases between. Germline V lookup: CDR1 MRHNA, CDR2 SNTAGT.

The rearrangement uses TRBV27 and TRBJ1-2; D possibly corresponds to TRBD1 (6 bases). Germline V CDR1 and CDR2: MNHEY, SMNVEV (reference sequence). The V and J ends lost 2 bases and 8 bases respectively, with 24 bases between them. The CDR3 is 17 amino acids. CDR3 DNA sequence: TGTGCCAGCAGTTTAACCACCCGGGACAAGGGCGGGTGGGGCTACACCTTC. This sequence encodes CASSLTTRDKGGWGYTF.

The V gene is TRBV27, the J gene TRBJ1-1, with 7 bases matching TRBD1. The germline V gene encodes CDR1 MNHEY and CDR2 SMNVEV (reference sequence). The CDR3 sequence is 15 residues long. Germline trimming cut 3 bases from V and 2 bases from J; bases unmatched to any gene: 6. The CDR3 DNA reads as TGTGCCAGCAGTTTTGACAGGGAAACTAACACTGAAGCTTTCTTT. Residues: CASSFDRETNTEAFF.

V and J are TRBV27 and TRBJ1-3; a weak D match, TRBD1 (5 bases). Germline values: CDR1 MNHEY, CDR2 SMNVEV (reference sequence). Trimming stripped 6 bases from V and 0 bases from J, with 18 bases between. CDR3 size: 17 residues. CDR3 region: CASRPTWGESSGNTIYF. As DNA, the CDR3 is TGTGCCAGCAGGCCCACCTGGGGGGAAAGCTCTGGAAACACCATATATTTT.

The chain couples TRBV4-2 to TRBJ1-2; TRBD1 matches 8 bases. Germline V lookup: CDR1 LGHNA, CDR2 YNFKEQ. The CDR3 is 19 amino acids. The trim removed 0 bases at V and 8 bases at J, leaving 20 bases unmatched. CDR3 nucleotides: TGTGCCAGCAGCCAAGATTTTCATGTACAGGGGGGAGGAGAAGGCGGCTACACCTTC. Protein product: CASSQDFHVQGGGEGGYTF.

The V and J genes are TRBV5-6 and TRBJ2-1, with D possibly TRBD1 on 5 matching bases. Per the germline V gene, CDR1 is SGHDT and CDR2 is YYEEEE. There are 18 residues in the CDR3. V was pared by 4 bases and J by 0 bases, with 20 bases between. The CDR3 sequence: CASSLTAQGFPSYNEQFF. CDR3 coding DNA: TGTGCCAGCAGCCTCACGGCCCAGGGATTTCCCTCCTACAATGAGCAGTTCTTC.

V usage is TRBV11-3 and J usage is TRBJ2-7; a weak D match, TRBD2 (5 bases). Germline loops: CDR1 SGHNT, CDR2 YENEEA. CDR3 length equals 12 residues. Trimming shortened V by 1 base and J by 6 bases, and 7 bases separated the two germline ends. The CDR3 reads CASSLADSEQYF. CDR3 coding DNA: TGTGCCAGCAGCTTAGCGGACTCCGAGCAGTACTTC.

The chain recombines TRBV5-5 with TRBJ2-5; D is perhaps TRBD2 (5 bases). V was cut by 5 bases and J by 3 bases, with 14 bases left in between. The germline CDR1 and CDR2 sequences are SGHKS and YYEKEE (reference sequence). The CDR3 sequence is 14 residues long. The CDR3 DNA sequence: TGTGCCAGCAGTAATGGACTGTTAGAAGAGACCCAGTACTTC. It translates to CASSNGLLEETQYF.